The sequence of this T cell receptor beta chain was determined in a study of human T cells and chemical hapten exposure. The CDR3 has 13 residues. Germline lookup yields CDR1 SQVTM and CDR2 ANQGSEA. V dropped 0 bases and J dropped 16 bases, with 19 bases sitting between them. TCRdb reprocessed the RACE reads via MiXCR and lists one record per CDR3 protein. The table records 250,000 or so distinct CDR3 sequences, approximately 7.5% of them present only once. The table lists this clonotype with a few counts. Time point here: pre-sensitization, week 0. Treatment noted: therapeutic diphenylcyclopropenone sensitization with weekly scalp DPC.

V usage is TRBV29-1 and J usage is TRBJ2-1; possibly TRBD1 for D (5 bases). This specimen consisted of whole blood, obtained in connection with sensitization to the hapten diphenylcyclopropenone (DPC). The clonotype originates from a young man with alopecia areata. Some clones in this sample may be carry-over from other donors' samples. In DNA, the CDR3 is TGCAGCGTTGAAGACGGGTCGGGCTCCGGACAATTCTTC. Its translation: CSVEDGSGSGQFF.